This note documents a single T cell receptor beta chain sequence. This clone came up a few times. Its target antigen remains unknown. There are no base qualities to consult, and no much larger clone falls within one base. In the prospective study, participants were about 18 to 90 years old, resided in about two dozen geographic areas of the United States, and were enrolled through a virtual design. In the prospective study, cohorts were assigned on the basis of participant-reported clinical history obtained from a screening survey and a study questionnaire. For ImmuneRACE Cohort 3, a participant was defined as recovered based on two consecutive negative NP/OP PCR tests, clearance by a healthcare professional, or resolution of symptoms. Each participant in the prospective study had whole blood, serum and a nasopharyngeal or oropharyngeal swab collected by mobile phlebotomists. Over an approximately 2-month period, participants in the prospective study had the option of providing additional blood draws and questionnaires. Before DNA extraction, blood samples from the prospective study were shipped at room temperature or frozen.

The data were taken from a study of blood T cell repertoires in COVID-19 (dated by TCRdb to the early 2020s). For context, the study as a whole: The collaborator samples originated in the United States, Italy and Spain and spanned the acute and convalescent phases of COVID-19. HLA class I and class II types, where available, came from metadata supplied by the sample provider rather than from assay-based typing. The material from the prospective study consisted of cDNA or gDNA derived from T cells, B-cell-depleted T cells, or PBMCs. The repertoires were released in a freely available public database meant as a resource for research on the immune response to SARS-CoV-2. The sample metadata nearly always contained a de-identified subject ID, COVID-19 status, age in years and sex. The dataset comprised deeply sampled blood TCRbeta repertoires from subjects exposed to, actively infected with, or recovered from COVID-19. The samples were drawn from two sources: the first 160 participants of the ongoing ImmuneRACE study, and 950 to 1,500 subjects contributed by 6 global collaborators. Results the study describes overall, beyond this receptor: The quantity of clinical and demographic metadata differed by source and by participant and was supplied without curation.

The immunoSEQ Assay, a bias-controlled multiplex PCR, was used to amplify TCRbeta CDR3 regions from genomic DNA. The study's own analysis went as follows. Within the assay, amplification of reference gene primers was used to estimate how many nucleated cells each sample contained. Sequence reads were collapsed and filtered to measure the absolute abundance of every unique TCRbeta CDR3 rearrangement. For each sample, productive Simpson clonality was calculated as the square root of Simpson's diversity index over productive rearrangements. TCRdb took this table from immuneACCESS and kept in-frame rearrangements with V and J called. Such tables lack part of the clones; where checked against another copy, unresolved V genes explain under half of the gap, and the rest is unexplained. V and J calls and clone size follow that table, whereas D and trimming were derived from the DNA. The sample table shows roughly 180,000 clones, and 86% are seen once. The ten largest account for around 9% of the sample.

CDR1 is given as SQVTM and CDR2 as ANQGSEA, both from the germline V gene. The CDR3 sequence holds 11 residues, the cysteine and phenylalanine included. Left in the record is the CDR3 DNA by itself, 33 bases read in frame from the first base. At the junction V is shortened by 6 bases and J by 2 bases, with 7 bases in between. The V gene is TRBV29-1 and the J gene is TRBJ2-5, with no reliable assignment of the D segment. Sequencing was carried out using PBMCs or T cells enriched from blood (not recorded which). This receptor was identified in a woman aged 30 to 39 who had recovered from COVID-19. DNA sequence: TGCAGCGTACTCCCTCAAGAGACCCAGTACTTC. Its protein product is CSVLPQETQYF. Where the CDR3 stops, the reference TRBV29-1 and TRBJ2-5 genes take over; the full variable domain is SAVISQKPSRDICQRGTSLTIQCQVDSQVTMMFWYRQQPGQSLTLIATANQGSEATYESGFVIDKFPISRPNLTFSTLTVSNMSPEDSSIYLCSVLPQETQYFGPGTRLLVL.